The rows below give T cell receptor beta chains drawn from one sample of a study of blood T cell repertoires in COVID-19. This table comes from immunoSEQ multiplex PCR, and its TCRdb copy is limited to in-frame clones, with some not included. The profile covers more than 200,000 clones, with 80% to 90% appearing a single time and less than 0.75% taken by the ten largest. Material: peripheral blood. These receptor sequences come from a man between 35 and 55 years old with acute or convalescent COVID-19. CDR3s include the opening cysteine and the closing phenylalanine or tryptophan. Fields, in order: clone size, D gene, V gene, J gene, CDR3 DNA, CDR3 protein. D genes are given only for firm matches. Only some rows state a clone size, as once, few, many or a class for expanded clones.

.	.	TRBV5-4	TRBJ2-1	TGTGCCAGCAGCAGGGAGACGGGGAGCTCCTACAATGAGCAGTTCTTC	CASSRETGSSYNEQFF
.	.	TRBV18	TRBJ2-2	TGTGCCAGCTCACCCCCGGGGCGGCAGGGGACCGGGGAGCTGTTTTTT	CASSPPGRQGTGELFF
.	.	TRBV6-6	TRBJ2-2	TGTGCCAGCAGTACTCGGACGGGAAACACCGGGGAGCTGTTTTTT	CASSTRTGNTGELFF
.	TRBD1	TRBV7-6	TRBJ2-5	TGTGCCAGCAGCTTAGGGACAGGGTTTGGAGAGACCCAGTACTTC	CASSLGTGFGETQYF
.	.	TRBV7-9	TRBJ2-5	TGTGCCAGCAGCTTAGACAGGGCAGAAGAGACCCAGTACTTC	CASSLDRAEETQYF
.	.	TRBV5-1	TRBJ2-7	TGCGCCAGCAGCTTGGTCCGGGGTGAGGTGGGAGAGCAGTACTTC	CASSLVRGEVGEQYF
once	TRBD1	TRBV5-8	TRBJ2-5	TGTGCCAGCAGCCGTGGGACAGGGTCTGGCCCTCAAGAGACCCAGTACTTC	CASSRGTGSGPQETQYF
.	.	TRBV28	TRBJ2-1	TGTGCCAGCAGTACAGGTTCCTACAATGAGCAGTTCTTC	CASSTGSYNEQFF
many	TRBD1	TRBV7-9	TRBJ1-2	TGTGCCAGCACCCCGGGACAGGGTAACTATGGCTACACCTTC	CASTPGQGNYGYTF
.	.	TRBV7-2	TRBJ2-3	TGTGCCAGCACCACGCAGATTCTGGGGGCCACAGATACGCAGTATTTT	CASTTQILGATDTQYF
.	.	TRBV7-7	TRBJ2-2	TGTGCCAGCAGCTTAAGTTCGACTATTCCCCCCGGGGAGCTGTTTTTT	CASSLSSTIPPGELFF
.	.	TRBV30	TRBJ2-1	TGTGCCTGGATTAGATACAATGAGCAGTTCTTC	CAWIRYNEQFF
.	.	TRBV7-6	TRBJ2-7	TGTGCCAGCAGCCCAAACAACGAGCAGTACTTC	CASSPNNEQYF
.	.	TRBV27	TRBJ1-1	TGTGCCAGCAGTTTAGACTCCCAGGGCACTGAAGCTTTCTTT	CASSLDSQGTEAFF
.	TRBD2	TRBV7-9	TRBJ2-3	TGTGCCAGCAGCACCTATACGGGACTAGCGGGGCCATTATACACAGATACGCAGTATTTT	CASSTYTGLAGPLYTDTQYF
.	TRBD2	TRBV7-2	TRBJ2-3	TGTGCCAGCAGCTCTTCTCTAGCGGGGAACACAGATACGCAGTATTTT	CASSSSLAGNTDTQYF
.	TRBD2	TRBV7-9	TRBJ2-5	TGTGCCAGCAGCCGACTAGCGGGACCCCCCTTCCAAGAGACCCAGTACTTC	CASSRLAGPPFQETQYF
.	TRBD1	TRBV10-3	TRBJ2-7	TGTGCCATCAGTCCGACAGGGGGGCCCTACGAGCAGTACTTC	CAISPTGGPYEQYF
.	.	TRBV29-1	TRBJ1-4	TGCAGCGTTGACCTGGGCTATAATGAAAAACTGTTTTTT	CSVDLGYNEKLFF
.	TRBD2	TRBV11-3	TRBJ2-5	TGTGCCAGCAGCCCGGGGACTAGCGGGGGGACTCAAGAGACCCAGTACTTC	CASSPGTSGGTQETQYF
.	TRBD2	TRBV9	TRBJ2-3	TGTGCCAGCAGCGTAGGTCTAGCGGGCACAGATACGCAGTATTTT	CASSVGLAGTDTQYF
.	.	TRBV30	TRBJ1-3	TGTGCCTGGAGTGGAGTCCTTGGAAACACCATATATTTT	CAWSGVLGNTIYF
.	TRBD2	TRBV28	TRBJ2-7	TGTGCCAGCAGTCCCCGTGTAGCGGGATTTTACGAGCAGTACTTC	CASSPRVAGFYEQYF
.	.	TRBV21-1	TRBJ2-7	TGTGCCAGCAGCAAAGGAAGAACTAGCGGGGGCCGACGGGTCTCCTACGAGCAGTACTTC	CASSKGRTSGGRRVSYEQYF
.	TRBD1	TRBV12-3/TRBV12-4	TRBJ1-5	TGTGCCAGCAGCACAGGGGGCACTCAGCCCCAGCATTTT	CASSTGGTQPQHF
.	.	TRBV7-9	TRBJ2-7	TGTGCCAGCAGCTCCCCGTTGAACAGCTACGAGCAGTACTTC	CASSSPLNSYEQYF
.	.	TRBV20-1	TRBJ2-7	TGCAGTGCTAGTGGGGAGCCGAGACAGGACTACGAGCAGTACTTC	CSASGEPRQDYEQYF
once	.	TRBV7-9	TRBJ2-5	TGTGCCAGCAGCCTGACTGGGAGCGGGGAGACCCAGTACTTC	CASSLTGSGETQYF
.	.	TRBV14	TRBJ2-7	TGTGCCAGCAGCCGAAGGGGTCAGGCCTACGAGCAGTACTTC	CASSRRGQAYEQYF
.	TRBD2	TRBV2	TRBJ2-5	TGTGCCAGCCGCGGGGGGGCCCAAGAGACCCAGTACTTC	CASRGGAQETQYF